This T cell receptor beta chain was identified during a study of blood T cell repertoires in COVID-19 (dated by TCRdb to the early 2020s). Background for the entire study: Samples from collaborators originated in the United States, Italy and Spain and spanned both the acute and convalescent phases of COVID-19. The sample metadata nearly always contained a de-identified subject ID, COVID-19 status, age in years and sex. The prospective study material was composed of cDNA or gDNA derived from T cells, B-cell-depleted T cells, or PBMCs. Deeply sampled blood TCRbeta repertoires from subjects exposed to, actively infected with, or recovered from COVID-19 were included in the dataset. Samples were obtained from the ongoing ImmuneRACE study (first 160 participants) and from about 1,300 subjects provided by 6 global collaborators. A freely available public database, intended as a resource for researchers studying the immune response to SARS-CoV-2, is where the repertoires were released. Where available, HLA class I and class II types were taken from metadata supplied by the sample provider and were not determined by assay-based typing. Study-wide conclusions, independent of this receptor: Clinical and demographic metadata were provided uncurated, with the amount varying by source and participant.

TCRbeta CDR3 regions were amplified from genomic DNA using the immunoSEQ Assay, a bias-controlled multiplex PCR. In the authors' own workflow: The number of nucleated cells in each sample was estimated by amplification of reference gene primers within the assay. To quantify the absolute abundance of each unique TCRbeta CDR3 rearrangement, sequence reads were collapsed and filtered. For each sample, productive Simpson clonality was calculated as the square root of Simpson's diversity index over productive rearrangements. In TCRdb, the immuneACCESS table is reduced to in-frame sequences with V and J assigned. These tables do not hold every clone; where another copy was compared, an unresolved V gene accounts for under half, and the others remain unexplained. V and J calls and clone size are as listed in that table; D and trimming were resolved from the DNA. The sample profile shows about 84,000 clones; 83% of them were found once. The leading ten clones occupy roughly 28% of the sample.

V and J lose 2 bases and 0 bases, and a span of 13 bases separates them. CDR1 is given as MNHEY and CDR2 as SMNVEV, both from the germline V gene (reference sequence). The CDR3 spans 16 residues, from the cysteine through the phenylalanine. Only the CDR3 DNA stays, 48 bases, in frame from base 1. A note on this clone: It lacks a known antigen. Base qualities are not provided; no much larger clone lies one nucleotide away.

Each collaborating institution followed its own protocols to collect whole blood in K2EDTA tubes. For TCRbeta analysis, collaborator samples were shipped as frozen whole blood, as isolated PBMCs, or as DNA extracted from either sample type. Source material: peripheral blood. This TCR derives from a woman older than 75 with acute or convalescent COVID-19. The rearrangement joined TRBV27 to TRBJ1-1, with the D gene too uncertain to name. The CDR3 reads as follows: CASSLAGLHMNTEAFF. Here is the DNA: TGTGCCAGCAGTTTAGCAGGCCTTCACATGAACACTGAAGCTTTCTTT.